This is a list of T cell receptor beta chains from one sample in a study of cytomegalovirus exposure and HLA in healthy donors. Method: immunoSEQ multiplex PCR; TCRdb's copy keeps in-frame clones and lacks some. The sample gives roughly 160,000 clones, roughly 85% of which show up once; roughly 2% is in the top ten. The sequenced material came from PBMCs. Receptors originate from a man aged 35 to 55 in good health and CMV-seronegative. CDR3s include the opening cysteine and the closing phenylalanine or tryptophan. Each record gives: D gene, J gene, V gene, clone size, CDR3 DNA, CDR3 protein. D genes are given only for firm matches. Clone size is not always given. Where it is, it says once, few, many or a class for expanded clones.

TRBD1	TRBJ2-7	TRBV11-3	NA	TGTGCCAGCAGCTTACAACAGGGGTACGAGCAGTACTTC	CASSLQQGYEQYF
NA	TRBJ2-1	TRBV5-6	NA	TGTGCCAGCAGCTACCCACAGGGTAGAAAGTTCTTC	CASSYPQGRKFF
NA	TRBJ1-3	TRBV5-6	NA	TGTGCCAGCAGCTTGGCCAGAAACACCATATATTTT	CASSLARNTIYF
TRBD2	TRBJ2-3	TRBV6-1	NA	TGTGCCACGACTAGCGGGGCCTTTACAGATACGCAGTATTTT	CATTSGAFTDTQYF
TRBD1	TRBJ2-7	TRBV19	NA	TGTGCCAGTAGTATTAGGCCCTATCCGGGACAGGGGGCCGAGCAGTACTTC	CASSIRPYPGQGAEQYF
NA	TRBJ2-5	TRBV6-1	NA	TGTGCCAGCAGTGAAAGGATGCGGGGAGAGACCCAGTACTTC	CASSERMRGETQYF
TRBD1	TRBJ2-2	TRBV12-5	NA	TGTGCTAGTGGTTTGCCCCGACAGGGGGGCACCGGGGAGCTGTTTTTT	CASGLPRQGGTGELFF
NA	TRBJ1-5	TRBV6-4	once	TGTGCCAGCAGTGACGTCCCGGGGAGGCAGCCCCAGCATTTT	CASSDVPGRQPQHF
NA	TRBJ2-5	TRBV7-9	NA	TGTGCCAGCAGGTTGTCGGGCCAAGAGACCCAGTACTTC	CASRLSGQETQYF
NA	TRBJ1-5	TRBV6-1	NA	TGTGCCAGCAGTGACCCTCGGCTCGGGGGGTTACTTCAGCCCCAGCATTTT	CASSDPRLGGLLQPQHF
NA	TRBJ2-4	TRBV5-4	NA	TGTGCCAGCAGCTTGGGCAGGGGCAGTCAGTACTTC	CASSLGRGSQYF
NA	TRBJ2-7	TRBV6-5	NA	TGTGCCAGCACCCTGGGGGCCCCCAGCTACGAGCAGTACTTC	CASTLGAPSYEQYF
TRBD1	TRBJ2-5	TRBV5-1	NA	TGCGCCAGCAGCTTTTCCGGGACAGAAGAGACCCAGTACTTC	CASSFSGTEETQYF
TRBD2	TRBJ2-3	TRBV11-2	once	TGTGCCAGCAGCTTAGTCAGCGGGATAGGTGATACGCAGTATTTT	CASSLVSGIGDTQYF
NA	TRBJ2-3	TRBV7-9	NA	TGTGCCAGCAGCACTAGCTGGGGCACAGATACGCAGTATTTT	CASSTSWGTDTQYF
NA	TRBJ2-1	TRBV2	NA	TGTGCCAGCAGTGAAACCTCGAGCTCCTACAATGAGCAGTTCTTC	CASSETSSSYNEQFF
TRBD2	TRBJ2-7	TRBV9	NA	TGTGCCAGCAGCCAAGGGAGGGGCTACGAGCAGTACTTC	CASSQGRGYEQYF
TRBD2	TRBJ2-7	TRBV5-1	NA	TGCGCCAGCAGCTTGGGGAGCGGGAGGGTAGGGTACGAGCAGTACTTC	CASSLGSGRVGYEQYF
TRBD1	TRBJ2-7	TRBV27	NA	TGTGCCAGCAGTCTTGGGACAGGAGGCGAGCAGTACTTC	CASSLGTGGEQYF
NA	TRBJ2-4	TRBV11-1	NA	TGTGCCAGCAGCCCCTTAGCCAAAAACATTCAGTACTTC	CASSPLAKNIQYF
TRBD1	TRBJ2-5	TRBV11-2	NA	TGTGCCAGCAACTTACGGACAGGTGGAGAGACCCAGTACTTC	CASNLRTGGETQYF
TRBD2	TRBJ2-5	TRBV7-2	NA	TGTGCCAGCAGCGCCCAATTGGGGTCGGGGGGGCTTAGGAAGACCCAGTACTTC	CASSAQLGSGGLRKTQYF
TRBD1	TRBJ1-2	TRBV5-1	NA	TGCGCCAGCAGCTTGTTGGGACAGGCCGATGACTACACCTTC	CASSLLGQADDYTF
NA	TRBJ1-2	TRBV9	NA	TGTGCCAGCAGCGTAGCTCTGCAAGGGTCCCGGGGGAACTATGGCTACACCTTC	CASSVALQGSRGNYGYTF
NA	TRBJ1-1	TRBV29-1	NA	TGCAGCGGCCAGGACATTTTGAACACTGAAGCTTTCTTT	CSGQDILNTEAFF
TRBD1	TRBJ1-5	TRBV5-1	NA	TGCGCCAGCAGCTTAAAGGGGGCCCTCAAATATAGCAATCAGCCCCAGCATTTT	CASSLKGALKYSNQPQHF
TRBD1	TRBJ2-1	TRBV5-8	few	TGTGCCAGCAGCCCATTGGCAGGGGGCAATGAGCAGTTCTTC	CASSPLAGGNEQFF
TRBD2	TRBJ2-1	TRBV30	NA	TGTGCCTGGAGTGGGGGCGGGAGGGCCAGTATGAATGAGCAGTTCTTC	CAWSGGGRASMNEQFF
NA	TRBJ1-2	TRBV19	NA	TGTGCCAGTAGTATACGCAACCGGGGCTACACCTTC	CASSIRNRGYTF
TRBD1	TRBJ2-7	TRBV7-9	NA	TGTGCCAGCAGCTTGACAGGGCCCGAGCAGTACTTC	CASSLTGPEQYF
TRBD1	TRBJ2-1	TRBV6-1	NA	TGTGCCAGCAGACTGGGACAGGGGACAATCTTC	CASRLGQGTIF
NA	TRBJ1-1	TRBV7-9	NA	TGTGCCAGCAGCTTTACTGGAGGGGTAACTGAAGCTTTCTTT	CASSFTGGVTEAFF
TRBD2	TRBJ2-1	TRBV19	NA	TGTGCCAGTAGTAAAGGGGGCGGGAGGGCCAATGAGCAGTTCTTC	CASSKGGGRANEQFF
TRBD2	TRBJ2-7	TRBV30	NA	TGTGCCTGGAGCGCGGGAGTCGAGCAGTACTTC	CAWSAGVEQYF
TRBD2	TRBJ2-6	TRBV19	once	TGTGCCAGTAGTACTATGGGGACTAGTCGTACTGGGGCCAACGTCCTGACTTTC	CASSTMGTSRTGANVLTF
NA	TRBJ1-4	TRBV11-2	once	TGTGCCAGCAGCCTAACACCAGGGAATGAAAAACTGTTTTTT	CASSLTPGNEKLFF
TRBD1	TRBJ1-1	TRBV5-4	NA	TGTGCCAGCAGTCGGGACCCGAGGGGGCCCGTCGGCACTGAAGCTTTCTTT	CASSRDPRGPVGTEAFF
TRBD2	TRBJ2-1	TRBV5-4	NA	TGTGCCAGCAGCCCGACTAGCGGGAGCGCCTACAATGAGCAGTTCTTC	CASSPTSGSAYNEQFF
TRBD2	TRBJ2-1	TRBV11-2	NA	TGTGCCAGCAGCCAGAGCGGGACTAGGATATACAATGAGCAGTTCTTC	CASSQSGTRIYNEQFF
NA	TRBJ2-3	TRBV5-6	NA	TGTGCCAGCAGCCCCGGCGGCTACACAGATACGCAGTATTTT	CASSPGGYTDTQYF
NA	TRBJ2-7	TRBV9	NA	TGTGCCAGCAGCGTAGAACGGGAGCCCTACGAGCAGTACTTC	CASSVEREPYEQYF
NA	TRBJ2-2	TRBV5-5	NA	TGTGCCAGCAGCTTTAGCGCCTGGGGGAACACCGGGGAGCTGTTTTTT	CASSFSAWGNTGELFF
TRBD1	TRBJ1-2	TRBV5-5	few	TGTGCCAGCAGCTTGGGGGACAGGGTGGTTTTTGGCTACACCTTC	CASSLGDRVVFGYTF
NA	TRBJ2-1	TRBV15	few	TGTGCCACCAGCAGAGATTGGGCGTCCCATGAGCAGTTCTTC	CATSRDWASHEQFF
TRBD2	TRBJ2-1	TRBV28	NA	TGTGCCACCATCTCTAGCGGAGCTTACAATGAGCAGTTCTTC	CATISSGAYNEQFF
NA	TRBJ2-2	TRBV11-2	once	TGTGCCAGCAGCTTAATCACAGGGGAGCTGTTTTTT	CASSLITGELFF
TRBD2	TRBJ2-3	TRBV6-6	NA	TGTGCCAGCAGTTATGCGGGAGGGCCCACAGATACGCAGTATTTT	CASSYAGGPTDTQYF
TRBD2	TRBJ2-1	TRBV5-4	NA	TGTGCCAGCACTCCAAGCGGGAGTGTTGCCAATGAGCAGTTCTTC	CASTPSGSVANEQFF
TRBD1	TRBJ1-5	TRBV5-6	few	TGTGCCAGCAGCTTGAAGGGGACAGGGGCACAGCCCCAGCATTTT	CASSLKGTGAQPQHF
NA	TRBJ2-4	TRBV20-1	NA	TGCAGTGCTGGGGGACACAGTCAGTACTTC	CSAGGHSQYF
NA	TRBJ1-2	TRBV6-6	NA	TGTGCCAGCAGTTACGGCGGGGCCGTAAACTATGGCTACACCTTC	CASSYGGAVNYGYTF
NA	TRBJ2-1	TRBV11-2	NA	TGTGCCAGCAGCTTATCTTCCTACAATGAGCAGTTCTTC	CASSLSSYNEQFF
NA	TRBJ2-4	TRBV29-1	few	TGCAGCGTTGAGTCAGACGGGACTCACGGTAAAAACATTCAGTACTTC	CSVESDGTHGKNIQYF
NA	TRBJ2-7	TRBV7-9	NA	TGTGCCAGCACCGGACAGTCAAGGGAGCAGTACTTC	CASTGQSREQYF
NA	TRBJ2-3	TRBV5-4	NA	TGTGCCAGCAGCGTACCACAGGGTTTAGTAAGTACGCAGTATTTT	CASSVPQGLVSTQYF
TRBD2	TRBJ2-7	TRBV7-2	NA	TGTGCCAGCAGGACCCCCCTTCTAGCGGGAGGACGGTACGAGCAGTACTTC	CASRTPLLAGGRYEQYF